One sample yielded the 32 T cell receptor beta chains listed below, sequenced in a study of identical twins (dated by TCRdb to 2016 to 2018). Library method: 5' RACE. For sequencing, an Illumina HiSeq 2000 was employed. TCRdb took the public reads, trimmed them with fastp at Q25, ran MiXCR for clone calling and kept in-frame beta chains. Rows with one shared CDR3 protein collapse into an entry with the most common genes and DNA. Counted in this sample were 600,000 to 850,000 distinct CDR3 sequences; 15% to 20% of them appeared once. About an eighth of the sample goes to the ten largest clones. The same sample was also studied in work on T cells expressing NK-cell markers.

The sample comprised PBMCs. These receptor sequences come from a young woman in good health.

V is TRBV27 and J is TRBJ2-7; 7 bases fit TRBD1. Germline CDR1 is MNHEY and CDR2 is SMNVEV (reference sequence). The CDR3 runs to 15 residues. V lost 0 bases and J lost 0; bases outside the gene matches: 2. The CDR3 coding sequence is TGTGCCAGCAGTTTATCGACAGGGAGCTCCTACGAGCAGTACTTC. Translation gives CASSLSTGSSYEQYF.

The rearrangement joins TRBV15 to TRBJ1-5; 9 bases are shared with TRBD1. V lost 5 bases to trimming and J lost 3 bases; unmatched junction nucleotides: 5. The CDR3 length is 15 residues. The germline V gene has CDR1 LNHNV and CDR2 YYDKDF (reference sequence). In DNA, the CDR3 is TGTGCCACCAGCTCGGACAGGGGTTTCAATCAGCCCCAGCATTTT. As protein: CATSSDRGFNQPQHF.

The chain carries TRBV21-1 and TRBJ2-5; the listed D gene, TRBD2, was not tested against the DNA. TRBV21-1 is termed a pseudogene. This CDR3 spans 13 amino acids. The CDR3 sequence: CASSNTPPETQYF. In nucleotides, the CDR3 is TGTGCCAGCAGCAATACACCTCCGGAGACCCAGTACTTC.

This sequence joins TRBV2 and TRBJ2-2; D may be TRBD1 or TRBD2 (6 bases each). V was shortened by 7 bases and J by 4 bases, with 19 bases between the two germline ends. This CDR3 contains 16 residues. Germline assignment: CDR1 SNHLY and CDR2 FYNNEI. In DNA form, the CDR3 reads TGTGCCAGCACTGGCCCGGGGGCGCAGGGCACCGGGGAGCTGTTTTTT. Its protein product is CASTGPGAQGTGELFF.

The chain links TRBV24-1 to TRBJ1-2; 7 nucleotides line up with TRBD1. Germline values: CDR1 KGHDR, CDR2 SFDVKD. With V trimmed by 0 bases and J by 8 bases, 8 bases remained unmatched. The CDR3 extends over 15 amino acids. The CDR3: CATSDLLRQGGGYTF. The CDR3 DNA is TGTGCCACCAGTGATTTGCTAAGACAGGGCGGCGGCTACACCTTC.

This clonotype was found a few times. This chain links TRBV3-1 with TRBJ1-2; 7 positions match TRBD1. This CDR3 has 13 residues. Germline loops: CDR1 LGHDT, CDR2 YNNKEL (reference sequence). J was trimmed by 4 bases and V by 5 bases; bases with no gene match: 4. CDR3 DNA: TGTGCCAGCAGCGCTCAGGGGGGCTATGGCTACACCTTC. Protein sequence: CASSAQGGYGYTF.

The rearrangement uses TRBV7-2 and TRBJ1-1; weak D call: TRBD1 (5 bases). V lost 5 bases to trimming and J lost 0 bases, with 16 bases between them. Germline values: CDR1 SGHTA, CDR2 FQGNSA. The length of the CDR3 is 16 residues. The CDR3 spells CASSPRGLAMNTEAFF. The CDR3 nucleotides are TGTGCCAGCAGCCCGAGGGGACTCGCAATGAACACTGAAGCTTTCTTT.

This clonotype occurred a few times. V usage is TRBV10-3 and J usage is TRBJ1-5; 11 positions match TRBD1. Germline trimming cut 8 bases from V and 6 bases from J; bases unmatched to any gene: 3. This CDR3 is 13 amino acids long. Germline assignment: CDR1 ENHRY and CDR2 SYGVKD. Written as DNA, the CDR3 is TGTGCCATCGGACAGGGGGCGGGTCAGCCCCAGCATTTT. Translated: CAIGQGAGQPQHF.

This clonotype was seen only a few times. The J gene is TRBJ1-2, the V gene TRBV4-3; no reliable D call. The germline V gene encodes CDR1 LGHNA and CDR2 YSLEER. The CDR3 has 13 residues. Trimming shortened V by 1 base and J by 7 bases, and 10 bases separated the two germline ends. The CDR3 sequence: CASSQVEVGGYTF. CDR3 nucleotides: TGCGCCAGCAGCCAAGTGGAGGTGGGTGGCTACACCTTC.

This clonotype was found a few times. The gene calls are TRBV4-3 and TRBJ2-3; TRBD2 matches at 8 bases. This CDR3 has 15 amino acids. Germline values: CDR1 LGHNA, CDR2 YSLEER. With 3 bases clipped from V and 5 bases from J, the junction kept 7 bases outside the gene matches. CDR3 sequence (DNA): TGCGCCAGCAGCCATGAGGGGCGGGAGGTAGATACGCAGTATTTT. Translated, it gives CASSHEGREVDTQYF.

This rearrangement joins TRBV5-1 to TRBJ2-5; perhaps TRBD2 as D (6 bases). There are 17 residues in the CDR3. The germline gives CDR1 SGHRS, CDR2 YFSETQ. The V end was cut by 2 bases, the J end by 3 bases, with 20 bases between. The CDR3 DNA sequence: TGCGCCAGCAGCTTCGGGGCCGCGCCTAGCGCTGAAGAGACCCAGTACTTC. It is translated as CASSFGAAPSAEETQYF.

This clonotype was recorded a few times. This chain uses TRBV12-3 or TRBV12-4 with TRBJ2-2; no firm D call. V was clipped by 2 bases and J by 2 bases, with 15 bases between them. The CDR3 length is 17 residues. The CDR3 loop is CASSLIVSKANTGELFF. Here the CDR3 DNA reads TGTGCCAGCAGTTTAATAGTCTCTAAGGCAAACACCGGGGAGCTGTTTTTT.

The gene calls are TRBV5-1 and TRBJ2-5, with TRBD1 as a possible D gene (6 bases). V lost 1 base to trimming and J lost 4 bases, with 14 bases between them. Germline CDR1 is SGHRS and CDR2 is YFSETQ. The CDR3 length is 15 residues. For the CDR3, the DNA is TGCGCCAGCAGCTTGATGGGGGCGGTAGGAGAGACCCAGTACTTC. It encodes CASSLMGAVGETQYF.

This clonotype was observed a few times. This chain joins TRBV21-1 and TRBJ1-1; TRBD1, the D gene given by the table, was not confirmed from the DNA. TRBV21-1 represents a pseudogene. This CDR3 is built from 15 residues. In DNA, the CDR3 is TGTGCCAGCAGCACCCCTTCCCTCATGAACACTGAAGCTTTCTTT. The encoded protein is CASSTPSLMNTEAFF.

This clonotype was recorded many times. The rearrangement links TRBV9 to TRBJ2-1; 9 nucleotides align to TRBD2. The junction had 8 bases not matched to a gene; V was cut back by 4 bases and J by 3 bases. The CDR3 consists of 16 residues. Germline V gene data show CDR1 as SGDLS and CDR2 as YYNGEE. CDR3 nucleotides: TGTGCCAGCAGCACCCACAGCGGGAGGCTCTACAATGAGCAGTTCTTC. Translated, it gives CASSTHSGRLYNEQFF. The full variable domain, its missing parts supplied by reference TRBV9 and TRBJ2-1, is DSGVTQTPKHLITATGQRVTLRCSPRSGDLSVYWYQQSLDQGLQFLIQYYNGEERAKGNILERFSAQQFPDLHSELNLSSLELGDSALYFCASSTHSGRLYNEQFFGPGTRLTVL.

This clonotype occurred a few times. The rearrangement joins TRBV29-1 to TRBJ2-5; D perhaps matches TRBD2 (6 bases). This CDR3 is built from 13 residues. The V gene lost 7 bases and the J gene lost 4 bases, with 16 bases spanning the gap. Germline V gene lookup returns CDR1 SQVTM and CDR2 ANQGSEA. The CDR3 here is CSAPWRGGETQYF. The CDR3 DNA is TGCAGCGCCCCTTGGCGGGGTGGAGAGACCCAGTACTTC.

This clonotype was seen a handful of times. The chain has TRBV24-1 and TRBJ2-3; D is uncertain. Per germline, CDR1 KGHDR and CDR2 SFDVKD. The germline V and J ends were trimmed by 4 bases and 2 bases, with 6 bases remaining between them. The CDR3 covers 13 residues. The CDR3 DNA reads as TGTGCCACCAGTGAGGATAACACAGATACGCAGTATTTT. Amino acids: CATSEDNTDTQYF.

This clonotype was seen many times. The V call is TRBV10-3, the J call TRBJ1-1, with 9 positions matching TRBD1. CDR1 is ENHRY, CDR2 SYGVKD, per germline. The CDR3 has 13 amino acids. V trimming: 3 bases; J trimming: 8 bases; junction bases outside the gene matches: 4. The CDR3 nucleotides read TGTGCCATCAGTGAACAGGGGGCCTGGGAAGCTTTCTTT. Amino acid sequence: CAISEQGAWEAFF.

The J gene is TRBJ2-1, the V gene TRBV12-3 or TRBV12-4, with D unresolved. The V end lost 3 bases, the J end lost 4 bases, and 7 bases lay between the germline ends. The CDR3 is made up of 13 amino acids. CDR3 sequence (DNA): TGTGCCAGCAGTTTTTCACAGTACAATGAGCAGTTCTTC. Amino acid sequence: CASSFSQYNEQFF.

This clonotype has a handful of counts. The rearrangement uses TRBV7-2 and TRBJ1-5; D possibly corresponds to TRBD1 (6 bases). V lost 7 bases and J lost 6, with 16 bases in between. CDR3 length: 14 amino acids. Germline lookup yields CDR1 SGHTA and CDR2 FQGNSA. The CDR3 coding sequence is TGTGCCAGCACCGATGGGGGGGCGCGTCAGCCCCAGCATTTT. Translating it yields CASTDGGARQPQHF.

The rearrangement links TRBV7-2 to TRBJ2-5; tentatively, D is TRBD1 (8 bases). The germline V gene has CDR1 SGHTA and CDR2 FQGNSA. This CDR3 has 15 residues. The V gene lost 3 bases and the J gene lost 2 bases, with 13 bases spanning the gap. Written as DNA, the CDR3 is TGTGCCAGCAGCTTCTACAGGGGGGGGCAAGAGACCCAGTACTTC. Its protein is CASSFYRGGQETQYF.

The chain is built from TRBV20-1 and TRBJ1-1, with unresolved D. CDR3 length: 12 residues. Trimming left V 1 base short and J 5 bases short, with 8 bases between. Germline CDR1 is DFQATT and CDR2 is SNEGSKA (reference sequence). CDR3 protein: CSARVLGTEAFF. CDR3 nucleotides: TGCAGTGCTAGAGTACTAGGGACTGAAGCTTTCTTT.

The J gene is TRBJ2-1, the V gene TRBV18, with TRBD1 as a possible D gene (6 bases). The germline V gene has CDR1 KGHSH and CDR2 LQKENI. This CDR3 region has 16 residues. Between the trimmed V and J ends, which lost 0 bases and 2 bases, there was a span of 11 bases. The CDR3 DNA follows: TGTGCCAGCTCACCACCCGGACAGATTCCCTACAATGAGCAGTTCTTC. It translates to CASSPPGQIPYNEQFF.

CDR3 nucleotides: TGTGCCAGCAGCCCCAGGGGGGGCGGAAGCTCCTACGAGCAGTACTTC. Translated, it gives CASSPRGGGSSYEQYF. V gene TRBV12-3 or TRBV12-4 combines with J gene TRBJ2-7; D tentatively reads TRBD1 or TRBD2 (7 bases each). V lost 6 bases and J 0 bases, leaving 18 bases between the germline ends. This CDR3 region has 16 residues.

This clonotype has a handful of counts. The V gene is TRBV7-8, the J gene TRBJ2-7; 10 positions match TRBD1. CDR1 SGHVS and CDR2 FQNEAQ come from the germline V gene. CDR3 length: 16 residues. Unmatched junction bases numbered 7, after V lost 1 base and J lost 4 bases. The CDR3 DNA reads as TGTGCCAGCAGCTTAGAGATGGGGACAGGGGCTTACGAGCAGTACTTC. Translated, it gives CASSLEMGTGAYEQYF.

The rearrangement joins TRBV20-1 to TRBJ2-7, with a weak D call TRBD1 (6 bases). This CDR3 has 15 residues. The germline V gene encodes CDR1 DFQATT and CDR2 SNEGSKA (reference sequence). V was trimmed by 1 base and J by 1 base, leaving 14 bases between them. In nucleotides, the CDR3 is TGCAGTGCTAGAGTTAAGGGCCAGGGGTCCTACGAGCAGTACTTC. This gives the protein CSARVKGQGSYEQYF.

This clonotype was detected only a few times. The rearrangement joins TRBV20-1 to TRBJ2-3, with a tentative D call TRBD1 (5 bases). Germline CDR1 and CDR2: DFQATT and SNEGSKA (reference sequence). V was cut by 6 bases and J by 2 bases, with 15 bases left in between. This CDR3 has 14 residues. The CDR3 DNA is TGCAGTGCCATCTCTAGGGGATCCACAGATACGCAGTATTTT. As protein: CSAISRGSTDTQYF.

This clonotype has only a few counts. The chain has TRBV6-5 and TRBJ2-3; D remains ambiguous. The germline V gene has CDR1 MNHEY and CDR2 SVGAGI. The CDR3 runs to 15 residues. The V end lost 2 bases, the J end lost 8 bases, and 17 bases lay between the germline ends. The CDR3 DNA reads TGTGCCAGCAGTTACCACTCGTCGTCCCCTGGTACGCAGTATTTT. As protein: CASSYHSSSPGTQYF.

This clonotype was seen a few times. This rearrangement joins TRBV20-1 to TRBJ2-3, with D tentatively TRBD2 (6 bases). V lost 1 base and J 0 bases, leaving 14 bases between the germline ends. CDR3 length: 16 residues. Germline V gives CDR1 DFQATT, CDR2 SNEGSKA (reference sequence). CDR3 nucleotide sequence: TGCAGTGCTAGAGTGGGGACTCATCGCAGCACAGATACGCAGTATTTT. Residues: CSARVGTHRSTDTQYF.

This clonotype showed up many times. J is TRBJ1-1 and V is TRBV12-3 or TRBV12-4; 11 bases fit TRBD1. The CDR3 loop spans 14 amino acids. V lost 3 bases to trimming and J lost 6 bases; unmatched junction nucleotides: 3. CDR3 residues: CASSFRTGGPEAFF. CDR3 DNA: TGTGCCAGCAGTTTTAGGACAGGGGGCCCTGAAGCTTTCTTT.

A few counts support this clonotype. This chain uses TRBV11-1 with TRBJ2-1; 12 nucleotides line up with TRBD2. Germline V lookup: CDR1 SGHAT, CDR2 FQDESV (reference sequence). The CDR3 runs 18 residues. V was clipped by 4 bases and J by 9 bases; unmatched bases: 16. The CDR3 reads CASSSRRLAGVWRGEQFF. For the CDR3, the DNA is TGTGCCAGCAGCTCCCGCCGACTAGCGGGAGTTTGGAGGGGTGAGCAGTTCTTC.

This sequence joins TRBV14 and TRBJ2-1, with TRBD2 identical over 9 bases. CDR1 is SGHDN, CDR2 FVKESK, per germline. The CDR3 totals 16 residues. V lost 0 bases to trimming and J lost 6 bases; unmatched junction nucleotides: 6. The CDR3 nucleotides are TGTGCCAGCAGCCAAGAGCCGACTAGCGGTTTCAATGAGCAGTTCTTC. Translation: CASSQEPTSGFNEQFF.